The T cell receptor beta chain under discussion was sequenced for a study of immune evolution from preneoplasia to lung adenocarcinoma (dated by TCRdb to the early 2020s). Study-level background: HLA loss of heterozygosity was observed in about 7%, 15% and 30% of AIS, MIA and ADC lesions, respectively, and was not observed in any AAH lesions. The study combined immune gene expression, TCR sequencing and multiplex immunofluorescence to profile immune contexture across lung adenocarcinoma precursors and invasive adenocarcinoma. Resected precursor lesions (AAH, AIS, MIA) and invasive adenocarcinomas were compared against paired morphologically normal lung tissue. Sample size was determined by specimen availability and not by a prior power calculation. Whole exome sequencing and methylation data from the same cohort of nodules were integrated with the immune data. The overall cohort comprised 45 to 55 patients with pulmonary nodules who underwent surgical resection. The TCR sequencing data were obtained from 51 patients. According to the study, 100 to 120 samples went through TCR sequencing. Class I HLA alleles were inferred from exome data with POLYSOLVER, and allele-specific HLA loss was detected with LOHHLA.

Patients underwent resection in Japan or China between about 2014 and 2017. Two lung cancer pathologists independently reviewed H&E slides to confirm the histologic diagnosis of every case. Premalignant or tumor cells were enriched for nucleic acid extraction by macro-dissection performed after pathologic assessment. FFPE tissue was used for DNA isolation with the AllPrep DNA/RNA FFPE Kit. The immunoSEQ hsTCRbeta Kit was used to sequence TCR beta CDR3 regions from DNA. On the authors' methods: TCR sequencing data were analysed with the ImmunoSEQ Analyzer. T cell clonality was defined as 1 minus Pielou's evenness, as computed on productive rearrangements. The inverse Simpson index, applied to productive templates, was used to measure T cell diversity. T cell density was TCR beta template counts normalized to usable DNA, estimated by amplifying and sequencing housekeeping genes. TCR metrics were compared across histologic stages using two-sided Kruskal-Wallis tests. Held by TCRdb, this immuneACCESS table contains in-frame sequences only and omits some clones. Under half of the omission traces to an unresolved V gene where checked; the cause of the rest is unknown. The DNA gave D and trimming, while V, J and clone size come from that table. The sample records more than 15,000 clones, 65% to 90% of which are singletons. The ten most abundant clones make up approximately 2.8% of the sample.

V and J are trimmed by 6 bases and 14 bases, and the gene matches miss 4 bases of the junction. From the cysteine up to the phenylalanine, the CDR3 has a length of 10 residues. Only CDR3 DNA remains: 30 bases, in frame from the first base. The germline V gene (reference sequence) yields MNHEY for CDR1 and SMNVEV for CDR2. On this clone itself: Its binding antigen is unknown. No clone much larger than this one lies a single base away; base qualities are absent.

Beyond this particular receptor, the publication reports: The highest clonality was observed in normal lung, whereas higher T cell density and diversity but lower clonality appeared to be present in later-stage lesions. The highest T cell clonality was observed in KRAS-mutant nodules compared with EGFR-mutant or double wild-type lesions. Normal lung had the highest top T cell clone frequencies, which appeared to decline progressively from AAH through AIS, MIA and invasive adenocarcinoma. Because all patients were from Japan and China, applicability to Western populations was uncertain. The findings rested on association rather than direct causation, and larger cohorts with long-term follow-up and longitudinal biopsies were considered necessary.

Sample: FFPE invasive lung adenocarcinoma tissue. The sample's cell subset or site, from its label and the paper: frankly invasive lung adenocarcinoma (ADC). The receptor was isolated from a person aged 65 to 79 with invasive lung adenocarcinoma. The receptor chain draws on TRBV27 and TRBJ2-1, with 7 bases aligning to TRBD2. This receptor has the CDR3 CASSREEKFF. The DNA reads TGTGCCAGCAGCCGGGAGGAGAAGTTCTTC.